Listed below are T cell receptor beta chains from one sample, sequenced in a study of T cell responses to AZD1222 COVID-19 vaccine. Here immunoSEQ multiplex PCR was the method, and the copy in TCRdb shows in-frame clones only, minus some. Among about 120,000 clones listed, about 90% were seen once. The source material was peripheral blood, sampled on day 0 of AZD1222 vaccination. The receptors derive from an adult in good health. The CDR3 runs from the conserved cysteine through the conserved F or W. The order of the fields is J gene, V gene, D gene, CDR3 length, clone size, CDR3 protein, CDR3 DNA. D genes are given only for firm matches. Size tells how often a clone was seen (once, few, many) or the class of an expanded clone, and some rows leave it out.

TRBJ1-2	TRBV7-2	TRBD1	16	.	CASSLAGAGTDYGYTF	TGTGCCAGCAGCTTAGCGGGTGCCGGGACAGACTATGGCTACACCTTC
TRBJ1-6	TRBV6-4	TRBD1	16	.	CASRDRASSYNSPLHF	TGTGCCAGCAGGGACAGGGCGAGCTCCTATAATTCACCCCTCCACTTT
TRBJ1-2	TRBV5-1	.	12	.	CASSLGGDGYTF	TGCGCCAGCAGCTTAGGAGGGGACGGCTACACCTTC
TRBJ1-2	TRBV24-1	TRBD1	14	.	CATSGRGQAYGYTF	TGTGCCACCAGTGGGAGGGGACAGGCCTATGGCTACACCTTC
TRBJ1-2	TRBV19	.	13	.	CASSAPGGYGYTF	TGTGCCAGTAGTGCCCCGGGAGGCTATGGCTACACCTTC
TRBJ1-4	TRBV2	TRBD1	14	.	CAGGSGTGNEKLFF	TGTGCCGGAGGATCCGGGACAGGGAATGAAAAACTGTTTTTT
TRBJ2-2	TRBV6-2/TRBV6-3	.	14	.	CASSSGSYTGELFF	TGTGCCAGCAGTTCGGGCAGCTACACCGGGGAGCTGTTTTTT
TRBJ2-5	TRBV14	TRBD2	15	.	CASSRLAGGRETQYF	TGTGCCAGCAGCCGTCTAGCGGGGGGGCGGGAGACCCAGTACTTC
TRBJ1-6	TRBV30	.	14	.	CAWSTDRSGSPLHF	TGTGCCTGGAGCACGGATAGGAGCGGTTCACCCCTCCACTTT
TRBJ1-4	TRBV7-9	.	13	.	CASSPRTNEKLFF	TGTGCCAGCAGCCCCCGAACTAATGAAAAACTGTTTTTT
TRBJ1-3	TRBV7-8	TRBD1	15	.	CASRPDREGGNTIYF	TGTGCCAGCAGACCCGACAGGGAGGGTGGAAACACCATATATTTT
TRBJ1-1	TRBV6-2/TRBV6-3	.	15	.	CASSWASGWNTEAFF	TGTGCCAGCAGTTGGGCTTCTGGTTGGAACACTGAAGCTTTCTTT
TRBJ1-6	TRBV6-5	TRBD1	16	few	CASSYALYRGNSPLHF	TGTGCCAGCAGTTACGCCCTGTACAGGGGTAATTCACCCCTCCACTTT
TRBJ1-3	TRBV18	.	17	.	CASSPTAANSVRNTIYF	TGTGCCAGCTCACCTACCGCAGCCAATTCGGTCCGGAACACCATATATTTT
TRBJ2-7	TRBV5-4	TRBD2	15	.	CASSLPTSGYYEQYF	TGTGCCAGCAGCTTGCCGACTAGCGGTTACTACGAGCAGTACTTC
TRBJ1-1	TRBV6-5	.	11	.	CASSIDSEAFF	TGTGCCAGCAGTATCGACAGTGAAGCTTTCTTT
TRBJ1-1	TRBV28	TRBD1	16	.	CASPPGGDSGSTEAFF	TGTGCCAGCCCTCCAGGGGGTGACTCGGGCAGCACTGAAGCTTTCTTT
TRBJ1-1	TRBV28	TRBD1	14	.	CASSLSTGDTEAFF	TGTGCCAGCAGTCTCTCAACAGGGGACACTGAAGCTTTCTTT
TRBJ1-2	TRBV9	.	12	.	CASSVPGAGYTF	TGTGCCAGCAGCGTCCCGGGGGCGGGCTACACCTTC
TRBJ2-7	TRBV6-5	.	14	.	CASSSRSPPYEQYF	TGTGCCAGCAGTAGTCGGAGTCCCCCCTACGAGCAGTACTTC
TRBJ1-3	TRBV5-1	.	14	.	CASSLGQSGNTIYF	TGCGCCAGCAGCTTGGGTCAGTCTGGAAACACCATATATTTT
TRBJ1-1	TRBV7-2	TRBD1	14	.	CASSGQGVGTEAFF	TGTGCCAGCAGCGGTCAGGGGGTGGGGACTGAAGCTTTCTTT
TRBJ1-2	TRBV30	TRBD1	13	.	CACHDRANYGYTF	TGTGCCTGCCACGACAGGGCGAACTATGGCTACACCTTC
TRBJ1-6	TRBV11-3	TRBD1	15	.	CASSEGGRGIGALHF	TGTGCCAGCAGCGAGGGGGGCAGGGGGATTGGGGCCCTCCACTTT
TRBJ2-1	TRBV2	TRBD1	13	.	CASARQGANEQFF	TGTGCCTCCGCAAGGCAGGGGGCGAATGAGCAGTTCTTC
TRBJ2-3	TRBV27	.	12	.	CASYRVQDTQYF	TGTGCCAGTTACAGGGTTCAAGATACGCAGTATTTT
TRBJ1-5	TRBV18	.	13	.	CASSPSPEEPQHF	TGTGCCAGCTCACCATCCCCTGAGGAGCCCCAGCATTTT
TRBJ2-1	TRBV7-2	.	15	.	CASSLVGQVDNEQFF	TGTGCCAGCAGCTTAGTAGGGCAGGTCGACAATGAGCAGTTCTTC
TRBJ1-1	TRBV12-3/TRBV12-4	.	13	.	CASSFRVDTEAFF	TGTGCCAGCAGCTTCAGGGTCGACACTGAAGCTTTCTTT
TRBJ1-1	TRBV5-4	.	15	.	CASSLDGHQNTEAFF	TGTGCCAGCAGCTTGGATGGACACCAGAACACTGAAGCTTTCTTT
TRBJ2-7	TRBV2	.	16	.	CASSWADAQTSYEQYF	TGTGCCAGCAGTTGGGCCGACGCACAGACCTCCTACGAGCAGTACTTC
TRBJ1-5	TRBV3-1/TRBV3-2	.	13	.	CASSPSGLQPQHF	TGTGCCAGCAGCCCAAGCGGGCTTCAGCCCCAGCATTTT
TRBJ1-1	TRBV25-1	.	14	.	CASSESPLDTEAFF	TGTGCCAGCAGTGAATCCCCCCTGGACACTGAAGCTTTCTTT
TRBJ2-5	TRBV2	.	15	.	CASSSALGQRETQYF	TGTGCCAGCAGTTCAGCTCTGGGGCAGCGAGAGACCCAGTACTTC